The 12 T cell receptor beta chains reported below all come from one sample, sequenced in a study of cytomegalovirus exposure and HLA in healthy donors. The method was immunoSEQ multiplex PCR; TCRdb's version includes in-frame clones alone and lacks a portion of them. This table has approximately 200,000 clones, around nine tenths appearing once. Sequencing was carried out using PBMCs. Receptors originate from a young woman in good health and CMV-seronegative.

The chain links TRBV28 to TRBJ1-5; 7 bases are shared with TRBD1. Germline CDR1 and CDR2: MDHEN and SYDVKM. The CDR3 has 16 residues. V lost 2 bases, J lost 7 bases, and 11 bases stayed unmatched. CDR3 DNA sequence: TGTGCCAGCAGTTTAGGGCCCAGACAGGGCGGACAGCCCCAGCATTTT. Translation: CASSLGPRQGGQPQHF.

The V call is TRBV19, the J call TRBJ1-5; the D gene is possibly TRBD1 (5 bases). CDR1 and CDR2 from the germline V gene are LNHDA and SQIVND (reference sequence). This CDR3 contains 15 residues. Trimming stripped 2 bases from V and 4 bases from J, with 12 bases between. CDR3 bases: TGTGCCAGTAGTATACTTGGGGCAGGGAATCAGCCCCAGCATTTT. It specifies CASSILGAGNQPQHF.

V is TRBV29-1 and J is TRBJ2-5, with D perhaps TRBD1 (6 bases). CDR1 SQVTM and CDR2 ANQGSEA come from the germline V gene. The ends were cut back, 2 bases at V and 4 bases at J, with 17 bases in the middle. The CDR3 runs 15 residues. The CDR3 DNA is TGCAGCGTTGAAAAGTCGCCGACAGGTCCAGAGACCCAGTACTTC. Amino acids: CSVEKSPTGPETQYF.

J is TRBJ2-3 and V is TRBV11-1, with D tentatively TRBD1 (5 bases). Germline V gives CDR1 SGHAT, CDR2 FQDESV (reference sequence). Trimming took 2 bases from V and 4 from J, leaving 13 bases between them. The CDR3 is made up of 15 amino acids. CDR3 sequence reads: CASSLTAGKSDTQYF. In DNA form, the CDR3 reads TGTGCCAGCAGCTTAACGGCAGGGAAGTCAGATACGCAGTATTTT. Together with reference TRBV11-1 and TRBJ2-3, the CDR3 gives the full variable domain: EAEVAQSPRYKITEKSQAVAFWCDPISGHATLYWYRQILGQGPELLVQFQDESVVDDSQLPKDRFSAERLKGVDSTLKIQPAELGDSAMYLCASSLTAGKSDTQYFGPGTRLTVL.

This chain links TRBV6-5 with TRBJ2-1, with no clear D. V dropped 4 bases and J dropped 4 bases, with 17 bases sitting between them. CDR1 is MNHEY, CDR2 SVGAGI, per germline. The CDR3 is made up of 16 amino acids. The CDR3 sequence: CASSLRLQRQYNEQFF. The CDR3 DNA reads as TGTGCCAGCAGTTTGCGACTCCAACGCCAGTACAATGAGCAGTTCTTC.

The CDR3 loop is CSVEEVTGGYNEQFF. DNA of the CDR3: TGCAGCGTTGAAGAAGTAACAGGAGGGTACAATGAGCAGTTCTTC. The chain combines TRBV29-1 with TRBJ2-1; perhaps TRBD2 as D (6 bases). The ends were cut back, 0 bases at V and 4 bases at J, with 13 bases in the middle. From germline, CDR1 is SQVTM and CDR2 ANQGSEA. This CDR3 has 15 residues.

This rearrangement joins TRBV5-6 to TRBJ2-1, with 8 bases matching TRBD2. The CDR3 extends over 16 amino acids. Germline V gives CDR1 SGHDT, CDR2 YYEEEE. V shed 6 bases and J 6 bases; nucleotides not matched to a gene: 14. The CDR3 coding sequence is TGTGCCAGCAAGAGAACTAGCGGCGCCTGGGGCAATGAGCAGTTCTTC. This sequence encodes CASKRTSGAWGNEQFF.

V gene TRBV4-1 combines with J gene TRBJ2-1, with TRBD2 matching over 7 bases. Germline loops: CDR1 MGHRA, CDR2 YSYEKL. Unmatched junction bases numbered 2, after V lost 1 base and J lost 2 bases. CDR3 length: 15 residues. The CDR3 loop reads CASSQGGTTYNEQFF. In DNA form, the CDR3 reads TGCGCCAGCAGCCAAGGGGGGACTACCTACAATGAGCAGTTCTTC.

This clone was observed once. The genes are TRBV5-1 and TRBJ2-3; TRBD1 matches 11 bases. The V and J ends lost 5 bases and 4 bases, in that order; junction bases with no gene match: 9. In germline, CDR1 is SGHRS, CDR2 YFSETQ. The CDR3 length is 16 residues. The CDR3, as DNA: TGCGCCAGCAGGGGCTCGGGACAGGGGGTCTCAGATACGCAGTATTTT. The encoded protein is CASRGSGQGVSDTQYF. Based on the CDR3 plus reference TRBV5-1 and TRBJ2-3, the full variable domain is KAGVTQTPRYLIKTRGQQVTLSCSPISGHRSVSWYQQTPGQGLQFLFEYFSETQRNKGNFPGRFSGRQFSNSRSEMNVSTLELGDSALYLCASRGSGQGVSDTQYFGPGTRLTVL.

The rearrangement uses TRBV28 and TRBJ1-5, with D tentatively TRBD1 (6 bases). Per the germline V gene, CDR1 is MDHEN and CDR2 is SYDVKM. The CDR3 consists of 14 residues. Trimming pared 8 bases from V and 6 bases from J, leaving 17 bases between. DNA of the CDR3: TGTGCCAGCTTCCCCCCAGGGGCGGTTCAGCCCCAGCATTTT. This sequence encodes CASFPPGAVQPQHF.

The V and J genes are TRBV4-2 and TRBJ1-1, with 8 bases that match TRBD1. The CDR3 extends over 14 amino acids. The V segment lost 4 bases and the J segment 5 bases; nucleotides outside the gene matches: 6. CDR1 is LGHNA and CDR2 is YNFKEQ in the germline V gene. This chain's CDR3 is CASSLGQGGTEAFF. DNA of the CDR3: TGTGCCAGCAGCCTTGGACAGGGCGGTACTGAAGCTTTCTTT.

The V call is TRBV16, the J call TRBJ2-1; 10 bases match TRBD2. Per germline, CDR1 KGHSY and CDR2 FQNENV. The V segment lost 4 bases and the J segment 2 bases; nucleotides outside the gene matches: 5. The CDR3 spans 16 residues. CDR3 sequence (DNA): TGTGCCAGCAGCCGTGGAGGACTAGCGGCCTACAATGAGCAGTTCTTC. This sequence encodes CASSRGGLAAYNEQFF.